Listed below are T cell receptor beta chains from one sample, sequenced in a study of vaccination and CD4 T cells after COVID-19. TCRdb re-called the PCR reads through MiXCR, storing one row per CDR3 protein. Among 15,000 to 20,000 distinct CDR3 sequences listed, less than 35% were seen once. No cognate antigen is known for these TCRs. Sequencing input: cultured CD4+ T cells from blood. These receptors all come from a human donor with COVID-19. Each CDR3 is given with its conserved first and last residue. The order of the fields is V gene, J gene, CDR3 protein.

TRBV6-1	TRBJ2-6	CASSPLSGSGANVLTF
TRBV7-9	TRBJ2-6	CASSFSGRRVQGANVLTF
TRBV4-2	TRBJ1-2	CASQQDTNYGYTF
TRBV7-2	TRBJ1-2	CASSLGSGMTGARGYTF
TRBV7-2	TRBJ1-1	CASSLKRVQTEAFF
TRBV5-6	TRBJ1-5	CASSLSGGKGPQHF
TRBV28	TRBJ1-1	CASTRRGWNTEAFF
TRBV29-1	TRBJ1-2	CSVEPGPRGYTF
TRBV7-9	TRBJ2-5	CASRPSDYRGETQYF
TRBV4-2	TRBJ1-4	CASRPTEDATNEKLFF
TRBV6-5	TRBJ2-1	CASSYSNRGGSNEQFF
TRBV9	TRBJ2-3	CASSPQGNTQYF
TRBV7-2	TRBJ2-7	CASSLAGLQKTYEQYF
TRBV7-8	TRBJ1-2	CASSLRADRADGYTF
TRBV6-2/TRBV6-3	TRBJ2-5	CASRPEDRVGTQYF
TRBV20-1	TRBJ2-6	CSARDLRSGANVLTF
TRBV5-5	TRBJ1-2	CASSGKGNGYTF
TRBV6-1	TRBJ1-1	CAGSNQGNTEAFF
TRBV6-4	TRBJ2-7	CASSDSKVAGGPTYEQYF
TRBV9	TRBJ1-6	CASSSDSYSPLHF
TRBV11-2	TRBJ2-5	CASSLVSSLGTQYF
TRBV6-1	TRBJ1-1	CASSETTGRGAFF
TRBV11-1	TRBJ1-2	CASSYPRTGGAGSYGYTF
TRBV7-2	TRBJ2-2	CASSLRAPNTGELFF
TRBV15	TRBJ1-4	CATSRGAATNEKLFF
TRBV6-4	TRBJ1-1	CASSDGHRGNTEAFF
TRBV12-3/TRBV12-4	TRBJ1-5	CASSIGGGWQPQHF
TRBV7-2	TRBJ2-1	CASSLGPSGYNEQFF
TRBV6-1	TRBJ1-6	CASSERIGSPLHF
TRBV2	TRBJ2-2	CATGPGPQGTGELFF
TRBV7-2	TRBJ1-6	CASSLRGNSPLHF
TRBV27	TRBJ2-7	CASSFLGIRSEQYF
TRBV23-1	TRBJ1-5	CASSQSTEGNQPQHF
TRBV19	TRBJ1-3	CASSITWGSGNTIYF
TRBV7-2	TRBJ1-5	CASSQDWGEGNQPQHF
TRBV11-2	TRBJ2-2	CASSAMLTGELFF
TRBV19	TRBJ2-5	CASSLILGQGLQTQYF
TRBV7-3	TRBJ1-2	CASSLKGAPGTGGVRGGPYTF
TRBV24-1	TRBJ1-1	CTTTYGSEAFF
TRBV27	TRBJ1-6	CASSLFVGQGSDSPLHF
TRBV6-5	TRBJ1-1	CASSYSGGASVEAFF
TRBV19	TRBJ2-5	CASRSRGAVTTQETQYF
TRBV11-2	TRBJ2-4	CASSNPTKGKNIQYF
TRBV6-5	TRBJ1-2	CASSYGGLAYGYTF
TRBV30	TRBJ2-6	CAWSVPGANVLTF
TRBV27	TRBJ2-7	CASSHRLRSGGADEQYF
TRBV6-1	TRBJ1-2	CASSDVTGTGTYGYTF
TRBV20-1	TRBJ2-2	CSARRGGSHGTGELFF
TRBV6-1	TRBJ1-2	CASSDEGQVSSGYTF
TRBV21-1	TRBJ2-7	CASSKGYEQYF
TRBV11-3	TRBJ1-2	CASSSGTQLNYGYTF
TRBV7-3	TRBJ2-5	CASSPKETQYF
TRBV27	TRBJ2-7	CASSPRQATYEQYF